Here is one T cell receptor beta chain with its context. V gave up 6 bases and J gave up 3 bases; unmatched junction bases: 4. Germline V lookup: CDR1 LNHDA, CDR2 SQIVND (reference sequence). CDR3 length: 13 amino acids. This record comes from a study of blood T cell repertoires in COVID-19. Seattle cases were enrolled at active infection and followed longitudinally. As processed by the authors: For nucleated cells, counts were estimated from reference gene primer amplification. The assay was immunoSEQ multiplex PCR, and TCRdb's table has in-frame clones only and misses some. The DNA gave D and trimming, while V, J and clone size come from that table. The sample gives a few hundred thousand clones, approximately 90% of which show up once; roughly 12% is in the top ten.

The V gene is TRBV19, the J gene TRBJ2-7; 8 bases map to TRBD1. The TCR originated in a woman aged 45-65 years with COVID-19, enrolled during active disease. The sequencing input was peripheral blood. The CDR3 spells CASSVDRDYEQYF. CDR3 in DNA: TGTGCCAGTAGCGTGGACAGGGACTACGAGCAGTACTTC.